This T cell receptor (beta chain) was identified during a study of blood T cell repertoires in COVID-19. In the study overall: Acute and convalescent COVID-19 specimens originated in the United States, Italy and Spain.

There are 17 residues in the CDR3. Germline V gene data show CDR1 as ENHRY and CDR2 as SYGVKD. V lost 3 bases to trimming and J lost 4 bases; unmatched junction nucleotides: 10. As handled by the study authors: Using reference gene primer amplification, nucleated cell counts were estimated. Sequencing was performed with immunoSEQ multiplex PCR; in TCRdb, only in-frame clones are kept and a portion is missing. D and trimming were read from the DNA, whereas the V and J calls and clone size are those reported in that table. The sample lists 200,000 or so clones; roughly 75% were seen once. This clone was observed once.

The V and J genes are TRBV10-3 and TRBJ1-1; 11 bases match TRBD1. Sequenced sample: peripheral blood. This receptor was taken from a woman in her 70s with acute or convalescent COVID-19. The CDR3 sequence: CAISDPGQGGVGTEAFF. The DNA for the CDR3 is TGTGCCATCAGTGACCCGGGACAGGGGGGGGTGGGCACTGAAGCTTTCTTT.